Detailed here is one TCR beta chain. What antigen it recognizes has not been identified. The sample holds no much larger clone one base away, and base qualities are not on file. This sample was taken from a study of liver allograft versus peripheral blood T cells (TCRdb year 2020). Regarding the research as a whole: T cell receptor repertoires present within transplanted livers were compared with repertoires in the peripheral blood of liver transplant recipients.

General findings and caveats noted by the study authors: The T cell receptor repertoires within liver allografts were reported to be different from the T cell receptor repertoires detected in peripheral blood.

These reads were obtained on an Illumina MiSeq. The public reads were quality trimmed at Q25 with fastp and then assembled into clones with MiXCR by TCRdb, keeping productive beta chains. Rows with a matching CDR3 protein are joined into one entry that keeps the most common DNA and genes. Recorded for this sample are about 10,000 distinct CDR3 sequences; about a fifth of them occurred a single time. The ten largest clonotypes hold about 1.7% of the sample. The CDR3 spans 13 residues, from the cysteine through the phenylalanine. Just CDR3 DNA is preserved here, 39 bases in frame from base 1. Looking up the germline V gene yields CDR1 KGHDR and CDR2 SFDVKD. The V and J ends are trimmed by 1 base and 0 bases, leaving 3 bases between them.

The receptor's source is a human patient who had a liver transplant. After a transplant, some of the T cells may come from the graft donor. This chain is built from TRBV24-1 and TRBJ2-7; the D gene is not confidently resolved. The DNA is TGTGCCACCAGTGATTTCACCTCCTACGAGCAGTACTTC. This codes for CATSDFTSYEQYF.